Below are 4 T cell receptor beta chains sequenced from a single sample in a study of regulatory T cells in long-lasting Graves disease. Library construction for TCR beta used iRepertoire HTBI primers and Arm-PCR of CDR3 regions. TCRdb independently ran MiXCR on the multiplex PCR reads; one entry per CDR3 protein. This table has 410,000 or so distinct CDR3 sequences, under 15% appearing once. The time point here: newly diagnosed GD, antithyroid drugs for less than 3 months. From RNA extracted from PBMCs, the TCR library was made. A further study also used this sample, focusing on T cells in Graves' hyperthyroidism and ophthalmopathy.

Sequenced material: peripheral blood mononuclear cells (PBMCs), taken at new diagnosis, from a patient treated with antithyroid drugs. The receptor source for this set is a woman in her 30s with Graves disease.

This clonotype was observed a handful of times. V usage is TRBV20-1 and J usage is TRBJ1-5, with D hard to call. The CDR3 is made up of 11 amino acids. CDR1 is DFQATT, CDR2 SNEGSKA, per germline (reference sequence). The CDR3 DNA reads TGCAGCGTCCGGAGCGGCCAGCCCCAGCATTTT. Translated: CSVRSGQPQHF.

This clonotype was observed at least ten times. The CDR3 sequence is CASSPDVLAGEQYF. CDR3 in DNA: TGTGCCAGCAGTCCCGACGTTCTTGCTGGAGAGCAGTACTTC. The chain couples TRBV28 to TRBJ2-7, with D unresolved. Germline CDR1 reads MDHEN; CDR2 reads SYDVKM. The CDR3 is 14 residues long. V gave up 5 bases and J gave up 7 bases, with 18 bases separating them.

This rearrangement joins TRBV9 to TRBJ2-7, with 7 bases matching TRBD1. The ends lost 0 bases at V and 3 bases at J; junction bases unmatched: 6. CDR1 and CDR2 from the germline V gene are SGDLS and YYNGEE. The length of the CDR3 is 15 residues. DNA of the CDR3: TGTGCCAGCAGCGTAGCAGCAGGGGGTGGCTACGAGCAGTACTTC. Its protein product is CASSVAAGGGYEQYF.

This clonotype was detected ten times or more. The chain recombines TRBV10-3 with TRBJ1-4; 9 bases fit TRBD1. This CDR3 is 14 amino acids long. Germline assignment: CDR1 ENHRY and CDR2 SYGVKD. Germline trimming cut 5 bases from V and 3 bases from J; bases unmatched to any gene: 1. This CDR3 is CAISRTGANEKLFF. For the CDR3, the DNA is TGTGCCATCAGTAGGACAGGGGCTAATGAAAAACTGTTTTTT.